The 18 T cell receptor beta chains reported below all come from one sample, sequenced in a study of T-cell reconstitution after alpha-beta-depleted transplantation in children. During its preparation, the TCRbeta library received unique molecular identifiers. A single record per CDR3 protein comes from TCRdb applying MiXCR to the PCR reads. Of about 500,000 distinct CDR3 sequences in the sample, 32% were seen once. The sample here was PBMCs from the stem cell graft donor, taken from the stem cell graft. The receptors stem from a human donor who donated a stem cell graft to a child with aplastic anemia.

This clonotype was picked up one time. The chain uses TRBV13 and TRBJ2-2; the match to TRBD2 covers 11 bases. The CDR3 extends over 18 amino acids. Per germline, CDR1 PRHDT and CDR2 FYEKMQ (reference sequence). The ends lost 5 bases at V and 1 base at J; junction bases unmatched: 9. CDR3 loop: CASSPFSGRAWNTGELFF. The CDR3 nucleotides are TGTGCCAGCAGCCCCTTTAGCGGGAGGGCTTGGAACACCGGGGAGCTGTTTTTT.

The chain employs TRBV12-3 or TRBV12-4 and TRBJ2-2; no clear D gene. Trimming removed 8 bases at V and 2 bases at J, with 15 bases between. The CDR3 is 15 residues long. The CDR3 region is CASSVHRANTGELFF. CDR3 nucleotides: TGTGCCAGCTCCGTTCACCGGGCTAACACCGGGGAGCTGTTTTTT.

This clonotype was seen only once. The chain recombines TRBV19 with TRBJ2-3, with TRBD2 matching 7 bases. J gave up 4 bases and V 8 bases, and 9 bases lay outside the gene matches. The CDR3 spans 14 residues. The germline V gene has CDR1 LNHDA and CDR2 SQIVND (reference sequence). CDR3 nucleotide sequence: TGTGCCAGTGCCTGGGGCGGGAGTCCAGATACGCAGTATTTT. Amino acids: CASAWGGSPDTQYF.

This chain uses TRBV21-1 with TRBJ2-7. TRBV21-1 is deemed a pseudogene. The CDR3 consists of 16 residues. As DNA, the CDR3 is TGTGCCAGCAGCAACAGAGCTAGCGGGAGTTCCCACGAGCAGTACGTC. Translating gives CASSNRASGSSHEQYV.

This sequence joins TRBV29-1 and TRBJ1-2; TRBD1 might be the D (5 bases). V lost 4 bases and J 8 bases, leaving 17 bases between the germline ends. This CDR3 has 13 amino acids. Germline V gene data show CDR1 as SQVTM and CDR2 as ANQGSEA. The CDR3 nucleotides are TGCAGCGTTGGCGGTGGGACTAGGAACGGCTACACCTTC. Protein product: CSVGGGTRNGYTF.

This chain uses TRBV10-3 with TRBJ1-5, with D possibly being TRBD1 (5 bases). CDR1 and CDR2 from the germline V gene are ENHRY and SYGVKD. CDR3 length: 15 residues. Trimming cost V 10 bases and J 2 bases, with 18 bases left between them. CDR3 nucleotides: TGTGCCACCGAATCGCAGGGAGGCGGCAATCAGCCCCAGCATTTT. Translation gives CATESQGGGNQPQHF.

In its sample, this clonotype was seen a few times. The chain links TRBV7-2 to TRBJ2-1, with D perhaps being TRBD1 or TRBD2 (5 bases each). Germline assignment: CDR1 SGHTA and CDR2 FQGNSA. This CDR3 contains 14 residues. Trimming removed 4 bases from V and 6 bases from J, with 13 bases in between. In nucleotides, the CDR3 is TGTGCCAGCAGCTCGACCGGGACCACCAATGAGCAGTTCTTC. Translated, it gives CASSSTGTTNEQFF.

The table lists this clonotype with a few counts. The chain is built from TRBV5-1 and TRBJ2-3, with 8 bases fitting TRBD1. The CDR3 spans 14 residues. Germline V gives CDR1 SGHRS, CDR2 YFSETQ. Trimming took 3 bases from V and 3 from J; bases not matched to a gene: 3. In nucleotides, the CDR3 is TGCGCCAGCAGCTCCGACAGGGGAACAGATACGCAGTATTTT. Its protein is CASSSDRGTDTQYF.

The chain combines TRBV18 with TRBJ2-7, with no clear D. CDR3 length equals 13 residues. Trimming took 1 base from V and 2 from J, leaving 6 bases between them. Germline CDR1 reads KGHSH; CDR2 reads LQKENI. The CDR3 DNA sequence: TGTGCCAGCTCACCACACCGTACCTACGAGCAGTACTTC. Protein: CASSPHRTYEQYF.

This clonotype was counted between two and nine times. This chain uses TRBV6-5 with TRBJ1-5, with 7 bases identical to TRBD1. The germline V gene encodes CDR1 MNHEY and CDR2 SVGAGI. V dropped 3 bases and J dropped 5; count of bases not matched to a gene: 7. The CDR3 has 15 amino acids. Written as DNA, the CDR3 is TGTGCCAGCAGTTATTCTCGGCAGGGGGATCAGCCCCAGCATTTT. As protein: CASSYSRQGDQPQHF.

V gene TRBV7-2 combines with J gene TRBJ1-5; D ambiguous. This CDR3 spans 12 amino acids. CDR1 SGHTA and CDR2 FQGNSA come from the germline V gene. V lost 4 bases, J lost 9 bases, and 10 bases lay in between. CDR3 nucleotides: TGTGCCAGCAGCTCGACCGGAGCGCCCCAGCATTTT. Its translation: CASSSTGAPQHF.

Only a few counts were recorded for this clonotype. The J gene is TRBJ2-1, the V gene TRBV29-1; 7 positions match TRBD2. The CDR3 contains 15 residues. Per the germline V gene, CDR1 is SQVTM and CDR2 is ANQGSEA. V shed 5 bases, J shed 10 bases, and the junction held 17 bases outside the gene matches. The CDR3 DNA reads TGCAGCGTTCGTTCCTTGGCGGGAGTGCCGAAAGAGCAGTTCTTC. Protein sequence: CSVRSLAGVPKEQFF.

The J gene is TRBJ1-2, the V gene TRBV5-5; D gene ambiguous. This CDR3 is 16 amino acids long. V lost 4 bases and J 1 base, leaving 17 bases between the germline ends. CDR1 SGHKS and CDR2 YYEKEE come from the germline V gene (reference sequence). The CDR3 coding sequence is TGTGCCAGCAGCCTGGAGGGCAGTAGAAATAACTATGGCTACACCTTC. It codes for CASSLEGSRNNYGYTF.

There are a few counts of this clonotype. This sequence joins TRBV5-1 and TRBJ2-3; tentatively, D is TRBD1 (5 bases). This CDR3 has 13 amino acids. Germline assignment: CDR1 SGHRS and CDR2 YFSETQ. Trimming left V 6 bases short and J 2 bases short, with 10 bases between. In DNA form, the CDR3 reads TGCGCCAGCACAGGGCCTGACACAGATACGCAGTATTTT. Translated: CASTGPDTDTQYF.

The gene calls are TRBV2 and TRBJ2-1; 7 positions match TRBD2. CDR1 and CDR2 (germline): SNHLY, FYNNEI. The CDR3 contains 15 residues. J was trimmed by 5 bases and V by 3 bases; bases with no gene match: 7. This CDR3 is CASSEAASGHNEQFF. The CDR3 DNA reads as TGTGCCAGCAGTGAGGCGGCTAGCGGCCACAATGAGCAGTTCTTC.

This clonotype was detected only a few times. The chain carries TRBV20-1 and TRBJ1-3; tentative D call: TRBD1 (6 bases). The V gene lost 0 bases and the J gene lost 3 bases, with 15 bases spanning the gap. CDR3 size: 16 residues. Germline CDR1 and CDR2: DFQATT and SNEGSKA (reference sequence). Written as DNA, the CDR3 is TGCAGTGCTAGAGATCTACTACAGGGAGATGGAAACACCATATATTTT. It specifies CSARDLLQGDGNTIYF.

The rearrangement joins TRBV12-3 or TRBV12-4 to TRBJ1-2; 8 bases agree with TRBD1. The CDR3 is 13 amino acids. V trimming: 4 bases; J trimming: 7 bases; junction bases outside the gene matches: 5. The CDR3 protein is CASSYQGAGGYTF. In nucleotides, the CDR3 is TGTGCCAGCAGTTACCAGGGGGCGGGTGGCTACACCTTC.

The sample holds a few counts of this clonotype. V usage is TRBV5-1 and J usage is TRBJ2-3, with 10 nucleotides matching TRBD2. CDR3 length equals 17 residues. The J segment lost 3 bases and the V segment lost 1 base, leaving 8 bases of the junction unmatched. Germline CDR1 and CDR2: SGHRS and YFSETQ. CDR3 sequence reads: CASSLLIRTSGTDTQYF. CDR3 DNA: TGCGCCAGCAGCTTGTTAATCAGGACTAGCGGAACAGATACGCAGTATTTT.